This TCR beta chain is drawn from a study of blood T cell repertoires in COVID-19. About the study: T cells, B-cell-depleted T cells, or PBMCs supplied cDNA or gDNA.

Assay used: immunoSEQ multiplex PCR; TCRdb lists only in-frame clones, some missing. The sample includes 200,000 to 250,000 clones, around 87% seen only once; the top ten take 10%. Comment on this clone: The sample holds other DNA sequences that translate to the same CDR3.

This CDR3 is built from 12 residues. Unmatched junction bases numbered 2, after V lost 2 bases and J lost 8 bases. The Seattle patients joined while their infection was active and were tracked longitudinally afterward. The TCR was taken from a woman aged 45-65 years with COVID-19, enrolled during active disease. V is TRBV12-3 or TRBV12-4 and J is TRBJ1-2, with 7 bases aligning to TRBD1. Sequencing was done on a sample of peripheral blood. Here the CDR3 DNA reads TGTGCCAGCAGTTTACGACAGGGAGGCTACACCTTC. Its protein product is CASSLRQGGYTF.